This TCR beta chain originates from a study of neurological immune-mediated disorders. The germline V gene has CDR1 MGHDK and CDR2 SYGVNS. CDR3 size: 15 residues. V lost 1 base and J lost 2, with 11 bases in between. Each sequencing run yielded over 170 million TCR-beta sequences from 15-18 subjects. TCRdb processed the 5' RACE reads anew with MiXCR; each CDR3 protein has one entry. The data show 40,000 or so distinct CDR3 sequences, 2% to 3% seen once. This clonotype was detected many times. The chain uses TRBV25-1 and TRBJ1-2; D remains ambiguous. Sequenced input: PBMCs. The source of this sequence is a man younger than 40 with multiple sclerosis. The DNA of the CDR3 is TGTGCCAGCAGTGAATCTGTCACAATAAACTATGGCTACACCTTC. Translated: CASSESVTINYGYTF.